The next 8 T cell receptor beta chains were all read from a single sample in a study of tumor-infiltrating lymphocytes in oesophageal squamous cell carcinoma. TCRdb reanalysed the PCR reads using MiXCR and keeps one entry per CDR3 protein. Here the sample spans over 12,000 distinct CDR3 sequences, roughly half being singletons. Material: blood. These receptors were obtained from a male donor with esophageal squamous cell carcinoma.

This clonotype was detected ten times or more. DNA for the CDR3: TGTGCCAGCAATACCGGGACAGCCGGGGAGCTGTTTTTT. This codes for CASNTGTAGELFF. V and J are TRBV6-1 and TRBJ2-2; 7 nucleotides match TRBD1. With 7 bases clipped from V and 6 bases from J, the junction kept 5 bases outside the gene matches. The germline V gene has CDR1 MNHNS and CDR2 SASEGT. CDR3 size: 13 residues.

The J gene is TRBJ1-5, the V gene TRBV12-3 or TRBV12-4; TRBD1 is a possible D gene (5 bases). The CDR3 has 13 amino acids. V was pared by 1 base and J by 6 bases, with 7 bases between. DNA for the CDR3: TGTGCCAGCAGTTTAGGGGGGAGTCAGCCCCAGCATTTT. It translates to CASSLGGSQPQHF.

This clonotype came up many times. The chain combines TRBV19 with TRBJ2-1, with 10 bases identical to TRBD1. The better agreement between TRBJ2-7 and the DNA end casts doubt on the J call. From germline, CDR1 is LNHDA and CDR2 SQIVND (reference sequence). The CDR3 extends over 15 amino acids. The CDR3 region has the DNA TGTGCCAGTAGTCCCCTCCCGGGACAGGGGTACGAGCAGTACTTC. Translation: CASSPLPGQGYEQYF.

V gene TRBV10-3 combines with J gene TRBJ2-3, with no clear D. Germline V lookup: CDR1 ENHRY, CDR2 SYGVKD. V was shortened by 6 bases and J by 2 bases, with 15 bases between the two germline ends. The length of the CDR3 is 15 residues. The CDR3: CAIRDIMGNTDTQYF. CDR3 DNA: TGTGCCATCAGGGATATTATGGGAAACACAGATACGCAGTATTTT.

This chain joins TRBV24-1 and TRBJ2-6, with D possibly matching TRBD1 (5 bases). Trimming pared 2 bases from V and 0 bases from J, leaving 10 bases between. CDR3 size: 17 residues. Germline CDR1 is KGHDR and CDR2 is SFDVKD. The CDR3 bases are TGTGCCACCAGTGATTCGACAGCCGTCTCTGGGGCCAACGTCCTGACTTTC. This sequence encodes CATSDSTAVSGANVLTF.

This clonotype was seen repeatedly, ten times or more. This chain uses TRBV6-1 with TRBJ2-2, with D tentatively TRBD2 (6 bases). Between the trimmed V and J ends, which lost 6 bases and 3 bases, there was a span of 14 bases. Germline V lookup: CDR1 MNHNS, CDR2 SASEGT. This CDR3 is built from 15 residues. CDR3 in amino acids: CASSVAVGDTGELFF. The CDR3 DNA sequence: TGTGCCAGCAGCGTAGCGGTGGGGGACACCGGGGAGCTGTTTTTT.

The V and J genes are TRBV6-5 and TRBJ2-5, with TRBD1 matching over 7 bases. The J call is uncertain, as TRBJ2-7 better fits the DNA end. The CDR3 loop spans 15 amino acids. Looked up from germline, CDR1 is MNHEY and CDR2 is SVGAGI. The CDR3, as DNA: TGTGCCAGCAGTTACAGTGGGACAGACCCCTACGAGCAGTACTTC. This translates into CASSYSGTDPYEQYF.

The chain employs TRBV7-9 and TRBJ2-6; D remains unclear. Germline CDR1 and CDR2: SEHNR and FQNEAQ (reference sequence). The CDR3 is 15 residues long. V was trimmed by 3 bases and J by 0 bases, leaving 6 bases between them. The CDR3: CASSFFLSGANVLTF. In DNA, the CDR3 is TGTGCCAGCAGCTTTTTTCTCTCTGGGGCCAACGTCCTGACTTTC.